This TCR beta chain was sequenced for a study of blood T cell repertoires in COVID-19. Study as a whole: COVID-19 samples from acute and convalescent phases originated in the United States, Italy and Spain. T cells, B-cell-depleted T cells, or PBMCs supplied cDNA or gDNA.

Participants were aged roughly 18 to 90 years, lived in under 30 US areas, and enrolled virtually. Cohort allocation depended upon clinical history that participants reported. The method was immunoSEQ multiplex PCR; TCRdb's version includes in-frame clones alone and lacks a portion of them. The profile shows some 330,000 clones, 80% to 90% of them singletons. CDR1 is SGHRS, CDR2 YFSETQ, per germline. Trimming took 7 bases from V and 5 from J; bases not matched to a gene: 9. This CDR3 comprises 13 residues. The sample comprised PBMCs or T cells enriched from blood (not recorded which). The origin of this receptor is a man younger than 40 who had recovered from COVID-19. This rearrangement joins TRBV5-1 to TRBJ2-7; 7 bases fit TRBD2. For the CDR3, the DNA is TGCGCCAGCGGGCTAGCGGCCAATGACGAGCAGTACTTC. Amino acids: CASGLAANDEQYF.